The clone carrying this T cell receptor (beta chain) was detected once. Its ends do not fully match the called genes, so a read error is possible. The entry originates in a study of blood T cell repertoires in COVID-19. About the research overall: COVID-19 samples from acute and convalescent phases originated in the United States, Italy and Spain. From T cells, B-cell-depleted T cells, or PBMCs came the material, which was cDNA or gDNA.

How the authors handled the data: Amplified reference gene primers provided the basis for estimating nucleated cell counts. Method: immunoSEQ multiplex PCR; TCRdb's copy keeps in-frame clones and lacks some. Clone size and V and J calls were adopted from that table, with D and trimming inferred from the DNA. The sample carries hundreds of thousands of clones, 88% recorded once. The CDR3 is made up of 12 amino acids. The receptor's source is a human donor in a cohort sampled during active COVID-19. The genes are TRBV12-3 or TRBV12-4 and TRBJ1-2, with D unclear. Sequenced material: peripheral blood. Written as DNA, the CDR3 is TGTGCCAGCAGTGTCCCGGGTCCTATCCCTTCCTTC. Translation: CASSVPGPIPSF.